This T cell receptor beta chain is drawn from a study of control samples from healthy donors and cancer patients. Generated by immunoSEQ multiplex PCR, the TCRdb table keeps only in-frame clones and is missing some. Counted here are 100,000 to 120,000 clones, about 80% occurring once; the ten biggest clones make up 6% to 8%. CDR3 length: 14 residues. With 8 bases removed from V and 6 bases from J, the gap between germline ends came to 17 bases. Per the germline V gene, CDR1 is MNHEY and CDR2 is SMNVEV (reference sequence). The sample was blood. The rearrangement joins TRBV27 to TRBJ1-5, with a tentative D call TRBD1 (5 bases). The sequence was collected from a man in his late teens or twenties in good health. The CDR3, as DNA: TGTGCCAGCTCCGGGGGGGGTAACAGTCAGCCCCAGCATTTT. This sequence encodes CASSGGGNSQPQHF.